These T cell receptor beta chains were read from a single sample in a study of cytomegalovirus exposure and HLA in healthy donors. Measured with immunoSEQ multiplex PCR; TCRdb has only the in-frame clones, and not every one. The sample has about 120,000 clones, about 87% seen once. Sequencing used PBMCs. These receptors originate from a woman under 30 in good health and CMV-seronegative. Both conserved end residues are part of each CDR3. Each record gives: clone size, J gene, V gene, D gene, CDR3 protein, CDR3 DNA. The D gene is left open where the match is weak. Clone size, where shown, is once, few, many, or a class for clones that have expanded.

clone_size: -; j_call: TRBJ2-7; v_call: TRBV28; d_call: TRBD2; cdr3_aa: CASIFGTSGRGAYEQYF; cdr3_nt: TGTGCCAGCATCTTCGGGACTAGCGGGAGAGGTGCCTACGAGCAGTACTTC
clone_size: -; j_call: TRBJ1-1; v_call: TRBV6-5; d_call: -; cdr3_aa: CASSLQGGTEAFF; cdr3_nt: TGTGCCAGCAGCCTGCAGGGTGGAACTGAAGCTTTCTTT
clone_size: few; j_call: TRBJ1-2; v_call: TRBV30; d_call: -; cdr3_aa: CAWSGTEGDYGYTF; cdr3_nt: TGTGCCTGGAGTGGGACGGAGGGAGACTATGGCTACACCTTC
clone_size: -; j_call: TRBJ1-5; v_call: TRBV7-2; d_call: -; cdr3_aa: CASSLQGGNQPQHF; cdr3_nt: TGTGCCAGCAGCCTACAGGGAGGCAATCAGCCCCAGCATTTT
clone_size: -; j_call: TRBJ2-6; v_call: TRBV18; d_call: -; cdr3_aa: CASSPSSGANVLTF; cdr3_nt: TGTGCCAGCTCACCTAGCTCTGGGGCCAACGTCCTGACTTTC
clone_size: -; j_call: TRBJ2-7; v_call: TRBV19; d_call: TRBD1; cdr3_aa: CASSIFPGQGTEQYF; cdr3_nt: TGTGCCAGTAGTATTTTTCCGGGACAGGGTACCGAGCAGTACTTC
clone_size: once; j_call: TRBJ2-1; v_call: TRBV5-1; d_call: TRBD2; cdr3_aa: CASSLGLAGAFYNEQFF; cdr3_nt: TGCGCCAGCAGCTTGGGACTAGCGGGGGCGTTCTACAATGAGCAGTTCTTC
clone_size: -; j_call: TRBJ1-1; v_call: TRBV13; d_call: TRBD1; cdr3_aa: CASSLEAGGEITEAFF; cdr3_nt: TGTGCCAGCAGCTTAGAGGCAGGGGGCGAGATCACTGAAGCTTTCTTT
clone_size: -; j_call: TRBJ2-4; v_call: TRBV5-4; d_call: -; cdr3_aa: CASSLGGGTENIQYF; cdr3_nt: TGTGCCAGCAGCTTGGGGGGCGGGACAGAGAACATTCAGTACTTC
clone_size: once; j_call: TRBJ1-5; v_call: TRBV2; d_call: TRBD1; cdr3_aa: CASSADRGHSQPQHF; cdr3_nt: TGTGCCAGCAGCGCGGACAGGGGACATAGTCAGCCCCAGCATTTT
clone_size: -; j_call: TRBJ2-2; v_call: TRBV4-1; d_call: TRBD1; cdr3_aa: CASSARTGVNTGELFF; cdr3_nt: TGCGCCAGCAGCGCCCGGACAGGAGTGAACACCGGGGAGCTGTTTTTT
clone_size: -; j_call: TRBJ2-7; v_call: TRBV11-2; d_call: -; cdr3_aa: CASSLEDRAYEQYF; cdr3_nt: TGTGCCAGCAGCTTAGAGGACAGAGCCTACGAGCAGTACTTC
clone_size: once; j_call: TRBJ1-2; v_call: TRBV7-9; d_call: -; cdr3_aa: CASSPSGSGYGYTF; cdr3_nt: TGTGCCAGCAGCCCCTCCGGGTCTGGCTATGGCTACACCTTC
clone_size: -; j_call: TRBJ2-1; v_call: TRBV9; d_call: TRBD2; cdr3_aa: CASSPSGNYNEQFF; cdr3_nt: TGTGCCAGCAGCCCTAGCGGGAACTACAATGAGCAGTTCTTC
clone_size: few; j_call: TRBJ2-2; v_call: TRBV28; d_call: -; cdr3_aa: CASSFSGVLNTGELFF; cdr3_nt: TGTGCCAGCAGTTTTTCAGGGGTGCTGAACACCGGGGAGCTGTTTTTT
clone_size: -; j_call: TRBJ1-1; v_call: TRBV5-1; d_call: -; cdr3_aa: CASSLVGQSYTEAFF; cdr3_nt: TGCGCCAGCAGCTTGGTTGGACAGTCATACACTGAAGCTTTCTTT
clone_size: once; j_call: TRBJ1-1; v_call: TRBV4-2; d_call: -; cdr3_aa: CASSQVEVNTEAFF; cdr3_nt: TGTGCCAGCAGCCAAGTTGAGGTGAACACTGAAGCTTTCTTT
clone_size: -; j_call: TRBJ2-2; v_call: TRBV12-5; d_call: -; cdr3_aa: CASGPEGTGELFF; cdr3_nt: TGTGCTAGTGGTCCCGAGGGAACCGGGGAGCTGTTTTTT
clone_size: -; j_call: TRBJ1-1; v_call: TRBV5-1; d_call: TRBD1; cdr3_aa: CASSLRTGSGTEAFF; cdr3_nt: TGCGCCAGCAGCCTTCGGACAGGGTCGGGCACTGAAGCTTTCTTT
clone_size: -; j_call: TRBJ2-5; v_call: TRBV2; d_call: TRBD2; cdr3_aa: CASRRGLVVSQYF; cdr3_nt: TGTGCCAGCAGGCGAGGACTAGTGGTTTCCCAGTACTTC
clone_size: -; j_call: TRBJ2-3; v_call: TRBV6-1; d_call: TRBD2; cdr3_aa: CASIAGGSTDTQYF; cdr3_nt: TGTGCCAGCATAGCGGGGGGGAGCACAGATACGCAGTATTTT
clone_size: -; j_call: TRBJ2-7; v_call: TRBV27; d_call: TRBD2; cdr3_aa: CASSPEAGALYEQYF; cdr3_nt: TGTGCCAGCAGTCCGGAAGCGGGGGCCCTCTACGAGCAGTACTTC
clone_size: -; j_call: TRBJ2-3; v_call: TRBV5-1; d_call: TRBD2; cdr3_aa: CASSLGLAGGSTDTQYF; cdr3_nt: TGCGCCAGCAGCTTGGGACTAGCGGGAGGAAGCACAGATACGCAGTATTTT
clone_size: -; j_call: TRBJ1-5; v_call: TRBV27; d_call: -; cdr3_aa: CASSPPSYDYPWNNQPQHF; cdr3_nt: TGTGCCAGCAGTCCTCCCTCATATGACTACCCATGGAACAATCAGCCCCAGCATTTT
clone_size: once; j_call: TRBJ2-1; v_call: TRBV28; d_call: TRBD2; cdr3_aa: CASGDGTSGGKQFF; cdr3_nt: TGTGCCAGCGGAGATGGGACTAGCGGCGGGAAGCAGTTCTTC
clone_size: once; j_call: TRBJ2-7; v_call: TRBV19; d_call: -; cdr3_aa: CASKMEGSSYEQYF; cdr3_nt: TGTGCCAGTAAAATGGAGGGCAGCTCCTACGAGCAGTACTTC
clone_size: -; j_call: TRBJ2-5; v_call: TRBV6-5; d_call: -; cdr3_aa: CASKTRQAKETQYF; cdr3_nt: TGTGCCAGCAAAACAAGACAGGCGAAAGAGACCCAGTACTTC
clone_size: -; j_call: TRBJ1-5; v_call: TRBV7-8; d_call: TRBD1; cdr3_aa: CASSSRTGAINQPQHF; cdr3_nt: TGTGCCAGCAGCTCTCGAACAGGGGCGATCAATCAGCCCCAGCATTTT
clone_size: -; j_call: TRBJ1-5; v_call: TRBV28; d_call: -; cdr3_aa: CASSLLLSGNQPQHF; cdr3_nt: TGTGCCAGCAGTTTACTTCTTTCCGGCAATCAGCCCCAGCATTTT
clone_size: -; j_call: TRBJ1-2; v_call: TRBV7-6; d_call: TRBD1; cdr3_aa: CASGPGTGGNNGYTF; cdr3_nt: TGTGCCAGCGGCCCGGGGACAGGGGGTAACAATGGCTACACCTTC
clone_size: -; j_call: TRBJ2-1; v_call: TRBV6-5; d_call: -; cdr3_aa: CASSLYSRSSYNEQFF; cdr3_nt: TGTGCCAGCAGTTTATATTCACGGAGCTCCTACAATGAGCAGTTCTTC
clone_size: -; j_call: TRBJ1-4; v_call: TRBV30; d_call: TRBD1; cdr3_aa: CAWSVPQGAYIEKLFF; cdr3_nt: TGTGCCTGGAGTGTACCGCAGGGGGCCTATATAGAAAAACTGTTTTTT
clone_size: -; j_call: TRBJ1-4; v_call: TRBV5-6; d_call: TRBD1; cdr3_aa: CASSLLTGQAYEKLFF; cdr3_nt: TGTGCCAGCAGCTTGTTAACGGGACAGGCGTACGAAAAACTGTTTTTT
clone_size: few; j_call: TRBJ1-2; v_call: TRBV5-4; d_call: -; cdr3_aa: CASTTPGRDYGYTF; cdr3_nt: TGTGCCAGCACCACGCCAGGTCGAGACTACGGCTACACCTTC
clone_size: -; j_call: TRBJ2-5; v_call: TRBV7-2; d_call: TRBD2; cdr3_aa: CASSSRLAGGLQETQYF; cdr3_nt: TGTGCCAGCAGCTCAAGACTAGCGGGAGGGCTCCAAGAGACCCAGTACTTC
clone_size: -; j_call: TRBJ2-2; v_call: TRBV7-9; d_call: TRBD1; cdr3_aa: CASKRRTGDTGELFF; cdr3_nt: TGTGCCAGCAAACGACGGACAGGGGATACCGGGGAGCTGTTTTTT
clone_size: -; j_call: TRBJ1-2; v_call: TRBV19; d_call: -; cdr3_aa: CASSITTVSYGYTF; cdr3_nt: TGTGCCAGTAGTATCACGACAGTGTCCTATGGCTACACCTTC